This TCR beta chain was observed in a study of CD8+ T cells in alopecia areata. The study, taken as a whole, reports: The study found tofacitinib significantly decreased scalp clonality and expanded CD8+ clones among the top 100.

RNA extraction was followed by reverse transcription into cDNA, which acted as the sequencing template. The data were produced by immunoSEQ multiplex PCR, yet TCRdb's version contains in-frame clones alone and is incomplete. The table lists a few hundred thousand clones, roughly 40% of them singletons. Treatment described: oral pan-JAK inhibitor, 5-10 mg twice daily. As part of sample collection, lesional scalp punch biopsies and peripheral blood were taken from alopecia areata patients. Starting from PBMCs, sorting isolated CD4+ and CD8+ T cells. The CDR3 has 14 residues. Germline values: CDR1 LNHNV, CDR2 YYDKDF (reference sequence). The V and J ends lost 3 bases and 2 bases respectively, with 10 bases between them. As for this clone: Its antigen is as yet unknown.

The gene calls are TRBV15 and TRBJ1-2; tentatively, D is TRBD1 (5 bases). This sequence originates from a human donor with alopecia areata. The specimen comprised CD4+ T cells sorted from blood, sampled around week 37, from a patient treated with tofacitinib. CDR3: CATSRETANYGYTF. DNA for the CDR3: TGTGCCACCAGCAGGGAGACAGCCAACTATGGCTACACCTTC.